Below, 20 T cell receptor beta chains from the same sample are listed, as sequenced in a study of blood T cell repertoires in COVID-19. Clones were sequenced by immunoSEQ multiplex PCR, and TCRdb holds only the in-frame ones, with some missing. The top ten clones hold approximately 5% of a sample with roughly 270,000 clones, roughly 85% of them seen once. Sequencing used peripheral blood. Receptors originate from a man over 45 with active or convalescent COVID-19.

There are a few counts of this clone. This chain uses TRBV9 with TRBJ2-2, with 7 bases aligning to TRBD1. J was trimmed by 7 bases and V by 7 bases; bases with no gene match: 10. Germline CDR1 and CDR2: SGDLS and YYNGEE. This CDR3 is built from 14 residues. This chain's CDR3 is CASRQGDRGGELFF. For the CDR3, the DNA is TGTGCCAGCCGGCAGGGGGATCGGGGCGGGGAGCTGTTTTTT. The whole variable domain, remainder taken from reference TRBV9 and TRBJ2-2, is DSGVTQTPKHLITATGQRVTLRCSPRSGDLSVYWYQQSLDQGLQFLIQYYNGEERAKGNILERFSAQQFPDLHSELNLSSLELGDSALYFCASRQGDRGGELFFGEGSRLTVL.

This clone was seen once. The V and J genes are TRBV12-5 and TRBJ1-1; 7 bases match TRBD1. The CDR3 contains 14 residues. The V and J ends lost 5 bases and 1 base, in that order; junction bases with no gene match: 4. CDR1 and CDR2 (germline): LGHNT, FRNRAP. CDR3 coding DNA: TGTGCTAGTGGTCGACAGGGCGCGAACACTGAAGCTTTCTTT. This sequence encodes CASGRQGANTEAFF.

The V and J genes are TRBV7-9 and TRBJ2-1; D possibly corresponds to TRBD2 (6 bases). V gave up 1 base and J gave up 6 bases, with 16 bases separating them. CDR3 length equals 16 residues. Per germline, CDR1 SEHNR and CDR2 FQNEAQ (reference sequence). The CDR3 loop is CASSLGTLGTGNEQFF. CDR3 DNA sequence: TGTGCCAGCAGCTTAGGGACCCTAGGGACTGGCAATGAGCAGTTCTTC. Drawing the rest from reference TRBV7-9 and TRBJ2-1, the complete variable domain is DTGVSQNPRHKITKRGQNVTFRCDPISEHNRLYWYRQTLGQGPEFLTYFQNEAQLEKSRLLSDRFSAERPKGSFSTLEIQRTEQGDSAMYLCASSLGTLGTGNEQFFGPGTRLTVL.

The count of this clone is one. This chain joins TRBV5-1 and TRBJ2-7; 11 nucleotides align to TRBD1. There are 16 residues in the CDR3. Losses at the gene ends were 4 bases for V and 2 bases for J; bases not matched to a gene: 8. Germline V gene sequence: CDR1 SGHRS, CDR2 YFSETQ. This CDR3 is CASSPQPGQGAYEQYF. The CDR3 DNA reads as TGCGCCAGCAGCCCTCAACCGGGACAGGGGGCCTACGAGCAGTACTTC.

The chain has TRBV7-3 and TRBJ2-1, with 10 bases matching TRBD2. V shed 5 bases, J shed 8 bases, and the junction held 12 bases outside the gene matches. CDR3 length: 16 amino acids. In germline, CDR1 is SGHTA, CDR2 FQGTGA. The CDR3 here is CASSPIAGGPMDEQFF. Written as DNA, the CDR3 is TGTGCCAGCAGCCCTATAGCGGGAGGCCCTATGGATGAGCAGTTCTTC.

The chain employs TRBV6-2 or TRBV6-3 and TRBJ2-7, with 8 bases identical to TRBD1. The V segment lost 2 bases and the J segment 4 bases; nucleotides outside the gene matches: 4. This CDR3 comprises 14 residues. Germline loops: CDR1 MNHEY, CDR2 SVGEGT. CDR3: CASSYRTGLYEQYF. DNA of the CDR3: TGTGCCAGCAGTTACCGGACAGGGTTATACGAGCAGTACTTC.

This clone was detected once. The rearrangement joins TRBV12-5 to TRBJ2-1; TRBD2 matches 14 bases. This CDR3 comprises 19 residues. Germline V gives CDR1 LGHNT, CDR2 FRNRAP. J gave up 7 bases and V 6 bases, and 17 bases lay outside the gene matches. The CDR3 nucleotides read TGTGCTAGTGGCATCGGGGCAGGGACTAGCGGGGGTCTTCGGAATGAGCAGTTCTTC. Translation gives CASGIGAGTSGGLRNEQFF.

The chain has TRBV19 and TRBJ1-1; 8 positions agree with TRBD1. The CDR3 consists of 13 residues. Losses at the gene ends were 11 bases for V and 5 bases for J; bases not matched to a gene: 10. Germline loops: CDR1 LNHDA, CDR2 SQIVND (reference sequence). This CDR3 is CAATTGGRTEAFF. CDR3 DNA: TGTGCCGCTACCACAGGGGGGAGGACTGAAGCTTTCTTT.

The chain combines TRBV15 with TRBJ1-5; D is uncertain. CDR1 and CDR2 from the germline V gene are LNHNV and YYDKDF (reference sequence). The CDR3 loop spans 15 amino acids. V lost 0 bases, J lost 3 bases, and 9 bases lay in between. The DNA of the CDR3 is TGTGCCACCAGCAGAGATCCAGGAACCAATCAGCCCCAGCATTTT. Its protein is CATSRDPGTNQPQHF. Based on the CDR3 plus reference TRBV15 and TRBJ1-5, the full variable domain is DAMVIQNPRYQVTQFGKPVTLSCSQTLNHNVMYWYQQKSSQAPKLLFHYYDKDFNNEADTPDNFQSRRPNTSFCFLDIRSPGLGDTAMYLCATSRDPGTNQPQHFGDGTRLSIL.

V usage is TRBV5-5 and J usage is TRBJ1-3; weak D call: TRBD1 (6 bases). The CDR3 is 18 amino acids. Germline assignment: CDR1 SGHKS and CDR2 YYEKEE (reference sequence). The ends were cut back, 0 bases at V and 8 bases at J, with 24 bases in the middle. The CDR3 protein is CASSLATGLQGFTHTIYF. CDR3 sequence (DNA): TGTGCCAGCAGCTTGGCGACCGGGTTACAGGGTTTTACCCACACCATATATTTT. Using reference TRBV5-5 and TRBJ1-3 for the parts outside the CDR3, the full variable domain is DAGVTQSPTHLIKTRGQQVTLRCSPISGHKSVSWYQQVLGQGPQFIFQYYEKEERGRGNFPDRFSARQFPNYSSELNVNALLLGDSALYLCASSLATGLQGFTHTIYFGEGSWLTVV.

The chain has TRBV27 and TRBJ1-6; no definite D call. CDR1 MNHEY and CDR2 SMNVEV come from the germline V gene (reference sequence). CDR3 size: 13 residues. Trimming removed 5 bases at V and 6 bases at J, with 8 bases between. CDR3 nucleotides: TGTGCCAGCAGTCAGATCCTTAATTCACCCCTCCACTTT. Its protein product is CASSQILNSPLHF.

The gene calls are TRBV9 and TRBJ2-1; the D gene is possibly TRBD1 (6 bases). This CDR3 has 15 residues. CDR1 and CDR2 (germline): SGDLS, YYNGEE. V was shortened by 3 bases and J by 9 bases, with 19 bases between the two germline ends. CDR3 amino acids: CASSGADPRGGEQFF. For the CDR3, the DNA is TGTGCCAGCAGCGGGGCGGACCCCAGGGGCGGTGAGCAGTTCTTC.

This chain links TRBV4-3 with TRBJ1-1; D gene uncertain. Trimming stripped 4 bases from V and 1 base from J, with 10 bases between. Looked up from germline, CDR1 is LGHNA and CDR2 is YSLEER. The CDR3 length is 14 residues. The CDR3 bases are TGCGCCAGCAGCCTCACAGCCGAGAACACTGAAGCTTTCTTT. Amino acids: CASSLTAENTEAFF.

The rearrangement joins TRBV2 to TRBJ2-7; the match to TRBD2 covers 9 bases. Germline lookup yields CDR1 SNHLY and CDR2 FYNNEI. CDR3 length equals 14 residues. The trim removed 3 bases at V and 4 bases at J, leaving 4 bases unmatched. The CDR3 sequence: CASSELAGGYEQYF. The CDR3, as DNA: TGTGCCAGCAGTGAGCTGGCGGGAGGGTACGAGCAGTACTTC.

The genes are TRBV3-1 (or the pseudogene TRBV3-2) and TRBJ2-5, with 7 bases matching TRBD2. This CDR3 is 15 amino acids long. The V segment lost 1 base and the J segment 4 bases; nucleotides outside the gene matches: 6. CDR1 and CDR2 from the germline V gene are LGHDT and YNNKEL (reference sequence). CDR3 residues: CASSQVMGRGETQYF. In DNA, the CDR3 is TGTGCCAGCAGCCAAGTAATGGGGAGGGGAGAGACCCAGTACTTC.

The J gene is TRBJ2-5, the V gene TRBV3-1 (or the pseudogene TRBV3-2), with TRBD2 matching over 10 bases. This CDR3 is built from 16 residues. Germline-derived CDR1 and CDR2 are LGHDT and YNNKEL (reference sequence). V trimming: 4 bases; J trimming: 3 bases; junction bases outside the gene matches: 8. CDR3 in DNA: TGTGCCAGCAGCCTTCGCGGACTAGCGGCTAAAGAGACCCAGTACTTC. Translation: CASSLRGLAAKETQYF.

The rearrangement joins TRBV25-1 to TRBJ2-7, with D perhaps matching TRBD1 (5 bases). V dropped 0 bases and J dropped 5 bases, with 11 bases sitting between them. Germline CDR1 and CDR2: MGHDK and SYGVNS. This CDR3 is 14 amino acids long. DNA for the CDR3: TGTGCCAGCAGTGAATACGACAGATCAGACGAGCAGTACTTC. Protein: CASSEYDRSDEQYF.

This clone was found a few times. This chain links TRBV5-1 with TRBJ1-2, with no clear D. The CDR3 covers 14 residues. Germline V gene data show CDR1 as SGHRS and CDR2 as YFSETQ. V lost 0 bases, J lost 6 bases, and 12 bases lay in between. CDR3: CASSLGQTVDGYTF. In DNA form, the CDR3 reads TGCGCCAGCAGCTTGGGGCAAACAGTGGATGGCTACACCTTC.

The gene calls are TRBV14 and TRBJ2-7; D remains unclear. Germline V gives CDR1 SGHDN, CDR2 FVKESK. The CDR3 runs 13 residues. The V gene lost 1 base and the J gene lost 6 bases, with 10 bases spanning the gap. CDR3: CASSQGAISEQYF. The CDR3 coding sequence is TGTGCCAGCAGCCAAGGAGCAATTTCCGAGCAGTACTTC. The whole variable domain, filled in from reference TRBV14 and TRBJ2-7, reads EAGVTQFPSHSVIEKGQTVTLRCDPISGHDNLYWYRRVMGKEIKFLLHFVKESKQDESGMPNNRFLAERTGGTYSTLKVQPAELEDSGVYFCASSQGAISEQYFGPGTRLTVT.

The genes are TRBV6-5 and TRBJ2-7; TRBD1 matches 11 bases. Trimming took 11 bases from V and 7 from J; bases not matched to a gene: 7. Germline V gene lookup returns CDR1 MNHEY and CDR2 SVGAGI. This CDR3 has 12 residues. CDR3 loop: CAGGQGAREQYF. Written as DNA, the CDR3 is TGTGCCGGCGGACAGGGGGCCCGAGAGCAGTACTTC.